The 16 T cell receptor beta chains presented below share a single source sample, sequenced in a study of T cell changes during pregnancy in multiple sclerosis. The repertoire was sequenced with immunoSEQ multiplex PCR; TCRdb's copy has only in-frame clones and lacks some. Altogether approximately 24,000 clones are present, around 86% being singletons, with the ten largest covering 1%. Sequencing used CD4+ T cells from peripheral blood mononuclear cells, obtained in the second trimester of pregnancy. Receptor source: a female donor in good health, enrolled as a control in a pregnancy study.

The J gene is TRBJ1-3, the V gene TRBV2, with D unclear. This CDR3 region has 13 residues. With 4 bases removed from V and 3 bases from J, the gap between germline ends came to 7 bases. Germline V CDR1 and CDR2: SNHLY, FYNNEI. The CDR3 loop reads CASSAAGGNTIYF. The CDR3 bases are TGTGCCAGCAGTGCGGCAGGTGGAAACACCATATATTTT.

The chain is built from TRBV11-1 and TRBJ1-2; 9 bases align to TRBD1. Germline lookup yields CDR1 SGHAT and CDR2 FQDESV (reference sequence). This CDR3 spans 15 amino acids. The V segment lost 5 bases and the J segment 3 bases; nucleotides outside the gene matches: 7. This chain's CDR3 is CASSLGQGRDYGYTF. CDR3 nucleotides: TGTGCCAGCAGCCTCGGACAGGGGAGGGACTATGGCTACACCTTC.

The chain joins TRBV21-1 to TRBJ1-2; TRBD1 reflects the table's D call only, with no check against the DNA. TRBV21-1 is a pseudogene. This CDR3 contains 14 residues. The CDR3 reads CASSNARQGWGYTF. The CDR3 coding sequence is TGTGCCAGCAGCAATGCGAGACAGGGGTGGGGCTACACCTTC.

The chain recombines TRBV28 with TRBJ2-7, with TRBD1 matching 7 bases. Losses at the gene ends were 6 bases for V and 6 bases for J; bases not matched to a gene: 11. Looked up from germline, CDR1 is MDHEN and CDR2 is SYDVKM. The CDR3 extends over 14 amino acids. For the CDR3, the DNA is TGTGCCAGCAGGCCGGGACAGACCTACGCCGAGCAGTACTTC. Encoded protein: CASRPGQTYAEQYF.

The chain combines TRBV19 with TRBJ1-4; 9 bases align to TRBD1. Germline values: CDR1 LNHDA, CDR2 SQIVND (reference sequence). J lost 6 bases, V lost 6 bases, and 5 bases had no gene match. CDR3 length: 14 residues. The CDR3 sequence is CASSRTGEDEKLFF. CDR3 sequence (DNA): TGTGCCAGTAGCAGGACAGGGGAAGATGAAAAACTGTTTTTT.

The rearrangement uses TRBV28 and TRBJ1-1, with 8 bases identical to TRBD1. This CDR3 has 15 residues. Looked up from germline, CDR1 is MDHEN and CDR2 is SYDVKM. With 6 bases clipped from V and 1 base from J, the junction kept 7 bases outside the gene matches. This chain's CDR3 is CASSRTGGGNTEAFF. The DNA for the CDR3 is TGTGCCAGCAGCCGAACAGGGGGAGGGAACACTGAAGCTTTCTTT.

This rearrangement joins TRBV5-1 to TRBJ2-3, with 9 bases aligning to TRBD2. CDR1 and CDR2 from the germline V gene are SGHRS and YFSETQ. The CDR3 extends over 18 amino acids. V lost 6 bases, J lost 1 base, and 15 bases stayed unmatched. DNA for the CDR3: TGCGCCAGCATGTTTGTGGCGGGGGGGCCTGTAGGCACAGATACGCAGTATTTT. This gives the protein CASMFVAGGPVGTDTQYF.

V gene TRBV7-6 combines with J gene TRBJ2-3, with 7 bases matching TRBD2. This CDR3 contains 17 residues. V gave up 5 bases and J gave up 4 bases; unmatched junction bases: 15. CDR1 SGHVS and CDR2 FNYEAQ come from the germline V gene. DNA for the CDR3: TGTGCCAGCAGCGGACCTGGACTAGTGGGTTCTCCAGATACGCAGTATTTT. Translating gives CASSGPGLVGSPDTQYF.

This rearrangement joins TRBV6-1 to TRBJ2-1, with TRBD2 identical over 10 bases. Germline V CDR1 and CDR2: MNHNS, SASEGT. This CDR3 is built from 15 residues. V was pared by 2 bases and J by 3 bases, with 1 base of the junction left unmatched. The CDR3 DNA reads as TGTGCCAGCAGTGAAATAGCGGGGGGCTACAATGAGCAGTTCTTC. This codes for CASSEIAGGYNEQFF.

This clone was found once. This chain uses TRBV10-3 with TRBJ2-3, with 12 bases aligning to TRBD2. With 10 bases clipped from V and 1 base from J, the junction kept 3 bases outside the gene matches. This CDR3 is 14 amino acids long. The germline V gene has CDR1 ENHRY and CDR2 SYGVKD. For the CDR3, the DNA is TGTGCCACGCGACTAGCGGGAGGCACAGATACGCAGTATTTT. Amino acid sequence: CATRLAGGTDTQYF.

The V gene is TRBV2, the J gene TRBJ1-1, with a tentative D call TRBD1 (5 bases). Germline CDR1 reads SNHLY; CDR2 reads FYNNEI. V lost 7 bases and J 0 bases, leaving 12 bases between the germline ends. The CDR3 length is 14 residues. The CDR3 is CASTQDTLNTEAFF. CDR3 in DNA: TGTGCCAGCACCCAGGACACCTTGAACACTGAAGCTTTCTTT.

The chain's CDR3 is CASSLTSGGSTDTQYF. The CDR3 nucleotides are TGCGCCAGCAGCCTGACTAGCGGGGGAAGCACAGATACGCAGTATTTT. The chain employs TRBV4-3 and TRBJ2-3; 12 nucleotides align to TRBD2. CDR3 length: 16 amino acids. CDR1 and CDR2 (germline): LGHNA, YSLEER. After removal of 4 bases from V and 0 bases from J, the junction contained 2 bases not matched to a gene.

This chain uses TRBV10-3 with TRBJ2-7; 7 nucleotides match TRBD1. The CDR3 contains 14 residues. In germline, CDR1 is ENHRY, CDR2 SYGVKD. CDR3 coding DNA: TGTGCTACTACAGGGGTGACCCAACCCTACGAGCAGTACTTC. Translation gives CATTGVTQPYEQYF.

This clone was recorded a few times. J is TRBJ2-2 and V is TRBV5-1; TRBD1 is a possible D gene (5 bases). From germline, CDR1 is SGHRS and CDR2 YFSETQ. Trimming removed 0 bases at V and 2 bases at J, with 8 bases between. The length of the CDR3 is 15 residues. The CDR3 here is CASSLGGHNTGELFF. The CDR3 region has the DNA TGCGCCAGCAGCTTGGGGGGCCACAACACCGGGGAGCTGTTTTTT.

The chain employs TRBV5-1 and TRBJ2-1, with TRBD2 identical over 12 bases. With 0 bases clipped from V and 6 bases from J, the junction kept 13 bases outside the gene matches. CDR1 and CDR2 from the germline V gene are SGHRS and YFSETQ. This CDR3 contains 19 residues. CDR3 DNA sequence: TGCGCCAGCAGCTTGGAACCTAGCGGGAGGGCCGCTACCTTCAATGAGCAGTTCTTC. The encoded protein is CASSLEPSGRAATFNEQFF.

The V call is TRBV11-2, the J call TRBJ1-4; unclear D gene. The V gene's germline CDR1 is SGHAT and CDR2 FQNNGV. With 8 bases removed from V and 8 bases from J, the gap between germline ends came to 18 bases. The CDR3 consists of 14 residues. CDR3 residues: CASRSLAGGEKLFF. CDR3 DNA: TGTGCCAGCCGCTCCTTGGCAGGTGGGGAAAAACTGTTTTTT.